This T cell receptor (beta chain) was obtained from a study of brain metastases from non-small cell lung cancer. Study results and caveats: Compared with primary tumors, brain metastases showed less T-cell infiltration. In around 66% of brain metastases, T-cell clones were expanded compared with matched primary tumors. TCR repertoires overlapped largely between brain metastases and matched primaries.

On this clone itself: What it binds is not known.

This table comes from immunoSEQ multiplex PCR, and its TCRdb copy is limited to in-frame clones, with some not included. The sample consists of 2,000 to 2,500 clones, roughly 84% of them appearing once. V lost 7 bases to trimming and J lost 0 bases, with 13 bases between them. The CDR3 is made up of 15 amino acids. CDR1 is MNHEY, CDR2 SMNVEV, per germline (reference sequence). The sequenced sample was primary lung tumor tissue. The clonotype originates from a donor at least 40 years old with non-small cell lung cancer. The gene calls are TRBV27 and TRBJ2-1; unclear D gene. CDR3 DNA: TGTGCCAGCAAGTTGCAATCTGCCTCCTACAATGAGCAGTTCTTC. Residues: CASKLQSASYNEQFF.